Presented here are 21 T cell receptor beta chains from one specimen sequenced in a study of blood T cell repertoires in COVID-19. TCRdb's copy holds only in-frame clones and misses some; the assay was immunoSEQ multiplex PCR. The data contain about 130,000 clones, 85% to 90% of them singletons. The sequenced sample consisted of peripheral blood. The receptors stem from a man between 60 and 75 years old with active or convalescent COVID-19.

The J gene is TRBJ1-6, the V gene TRBV11-2; D unclear. Deletions cut 4 bases from V and 7 bases from J, with 17 bases between. Per germline, CDR1 SGHAT and CDR2 FQNNGV. The CDR3 covers 16 residues. CDR3 bases: TGTGCCAGCAGCTCGAATTCAGGTGGCCCGAATTCACCCCTCCACTTT. Its protein is CASSSNSGGPNSPLHF.

CDR3 coding DNA: TGTGCCAGCAGCTACAACATGAACACTGAAGCTTTCTTT. Residues: CASSYNMNTEAFF. This rearrangement joins TRBV7-3 to TRBJ1-1; D is unresolved. V was trimmed by 4 bases and J by 0 bases, leaving 6 bases between them. From germline, CDR1 is SGHTA and CDR2 FQGTGA. The CDR3 totals 13 residues.

The chain has TRBV6-2 or TRBV6-3 and TRBJ1-5, with D tentatively TRBD1 (5 bases). CDR1 MNHEY and CDR2 SVGEGT come from the germline V gene. CDR3 length: 15 residues. V was pared by 5 bases and J by 6 bases, with 17 bases between. The CDR3 sequence is CASSRPGQGGQPQHF. The CDR3, as DNA: TGTGCCAGCAGTCGCCCTGGTCAGGGAGGTCAGCCCCAGCATTTT.

The chain employs TRBV28 and TRBJ2-5; the D gene is possibly TRBD1 (5 bases). V was clipped by 8 bases and J by 5 bases, with 12 bases between them. CDR1 and CDR2 (germline): MDHEN, SYDVKM. CDR3 length: 12 amino acids. CDR3 DNA sequence: TGTGCCAGCCGTGGACAAATGGAGACCCAGTACTTC. Translating it yields CASRGQMETQYF.

The V gene is TRBV27, the J gene TRBJ2-7, with TRBD2 matching over 14 bases. CDR1 MNHEY and CDR2 SMNVEV come from the germline V gene (reference sequence). V was clipped by 2 bases and J by 3 bases; unmatched bases: 15. This CDR3 region has 20 residues. The CDR3 region is CASSLTAAGGTSGRIYEQYF. For the CDR3, the DNA is TGTGCCAGCAGTTTAACAGCCGCTGGGGGGACTAGCGGGAGAATCTACGAGCAGTACTTC.

The sample holds a few counts of this clone. The rearrangement joins TRBV7-2 to TRBJ2-5, with 9 bases that match TRBD1. The CDR3 sequence is 15 residues long. Trimming cost V 3 bases and J 4 bases; bases outside gene matches: 6. The V gene's germline CDR1 is SGHTA and CDR2 FQGNSA. CDR3 sequence (DNA): TGTGCCAGCAGCTTCCCGGGACAGGGAGGAGAGACCCAGTACTTC. Its translation is CASSFPGQGGETQYF. The full variable domain, in which reference TRBV7-2 and TRBJ2-5 provide the parts outside the CDR3, is GAGVSQSPSNKVTEKGKDVELRCDPISGHTALYWYRQSLGQGLEFLIYFQGNSAPDKSGLPSDRFSAERTGGSVSTLTIQRTQQEDSAVYLCASSFPGQGGETQYFGPGTRLLVL.

This chain uses TRBV3-1 (or the pseudogene TRBV3-2) with TRBJ2-3, with 7 bases fitting TRBD1. Germline V gives CDR1 LGHDT, CDR2 YNNKEL (reference sequence). This CDR3 region has 12 residues. With 4 bases clipped from V and 12 bases from J, the junction kept 7 bases outside the gene matches. CDR3 DNA sequence: TGTGCCAGCAGCCTTGGACAGGTGATTCAGTATTTT. Encoded protein: CASSLGQVIQYF.

CDR3 sequence: CASSEGPQGWIEQYF. CDR3 DNA sequence: TGTGCCAGCAGTGAAGGGCCTCAGGGATGGATCGAGCAGTACTTC. This sequence joins TRBV2 and TRBJ2-7; D perhaps matches TRBD1 (5 bases). The length of the CDR3 is 15 residues. Trimming left V 1 base short and J 6 bases short, with 16 bases between. Germline V gene data show CDR1 as SNHLY and CDR2 as FYNNEI.

This clone has more than one count but fewer than ten. The identical CDR3 is also encoded by other nucleotide sequences in the sample. This rearrangement joins TRBV24-1 to TRBJ2-3; D is unresolved. The V and J ends lost 9 bases and 0 bases respectively, with 9 bases between them. Germline assignment: CDR1 KGHDR and CDR2 SFDVKD. The CDR3 has 13 residues. CDR3 protein: CATRDFSTDTQYF. CDR3 nucleotides: TGTGCCACCCGAGACTTTAGCACAGATACGCAGTATTTT.

The chain uses TRBV5-1 and TRBJ2-7; D is possibly TRBD1 (5 bases). The CDR3 has 13 amino acids. V was shortened by 7 bases and J by 0 bases, with 11 bases between the two germline ends. CDR1 and CDR2 from the germline V gene are SGHRS and YFSETQ. CDR3 in amino acids: CASAGDSSYEQYF. The DNA of the CDR3 is TGCGCCAGCGCCGGCGACAGCTCCTACGAGCAGTACTTC.

The chain links TRBV3-1 (or the pseudogene TRBV3-2) to TRBJ2-5, with 10 bases fitting TRBD1. Looked up from germline, CDR1 is LGHDT and CDR2 is YNNKEL (reference sequence). The ends lost 6 bases at V and 2 bases at J; junction bases unmatched: 6. This CDR3 region has 15 residues. The CDR3 coding sequence is TGTGCCAGCAGTCGACCGGGACAGGGGCAAGAGACCCAGTACTTC. As protein: CASSRPGQGQETQYF.

The V call is TRBV5-1, the J call TRBJ1-2; D perhaps matches TRBD1 (5 bases). With 4 bases removed from V and 5 bases from J, the gap between germline ends came to 21 bases. The CDR3 consists of 16 residues. Germline V CDR1 and CDR2: SGHRS, YFSETQ. The CDR3 coding sequence is TGCGCCAGCAGCCGGTCGAAGCCGACAGAGTCATATGGCTACACCTTC. Translation: CASSRSKPTESYGYTF. Combining the CDR3 with reference TRBV5-1 and TRBJ1-2 gives the whole variable domain KAGVTQTPRYLIKTRGQQVTLSCSPISGHRSVSWYQQTPGQGLQFLFEYFSETQRNKGNFPGRFSGRQFSNSRSEMNVSTLELGDSALYLCASSRSKPTESYGYTFGSGTRLTVV.

This chain uses TRBV24-1 with TRBJ2-3; D is perhaps TRBD1 (5 bases). The V end was cut by 1 base, the J end by 3 bases, with 7 bases between. The V gene's germline CDR1 is KGHDR and CDR2 SFDVKD. The CDR3 is 14 residues long. In DNA form, the CDR3 reads TGTGCCACCAGTGATTTAACAGGAACAGATACGCAGTATTTT. Translation gives CATSDLTGTDTQYF.

This clone was seen once. The chain uses TRBV5-1 and TRBJ2-7, with 7 positions matching TRBD1. The CDR3 consists of 14 residues. Germline V gene sequence: CDR1 SGHRS, CDR2 YFSETQ. Trimming cost V 6 bases and J 7 bases; bases outside gene matches: 13. The CDR3 DNA follows: TGCGCCAGCACCGCCGTTGAGGGGGCAGGAGAGCAGTACTTC. This translates into CASTAVEGAGEQYF.

This chain joins TRBV7-3 and TRBJ1-4; a weak D match, TRBD1 (6 bases). Germline V gene data show CDR1 as SGHTA and CDR2 as FQGTGA. The V gene lost 5 bases and the J gene lost 7 bases, with 17 bases spanning the gap. The length of the CDR3 is 15 residues. Here the CDR3 reads CASSATGYGSEKLFF. The CDR3 coding sequence is TGTGCCAGCAGCGCCACAGGGTATGGGAGTGAAAAACTGTTTTTT.

The chain joins TRBV2 to TRBJ1-6; 9 bases map to TRBD1. The CDR3 is 16 amino acids. After removal of 6 bases from V and 7 bases from J, the junction contained 10 bases not matched to a gene. CDR1 is SNHLY and CDR2 is FYNNEI in the germline V gene. The CDR3 is CASSLTTGGQNSPLHF. The DNA of the CDR3 is TGTGCCAGCAGCTTAACGACAGGGGGACAGAATTCACCCCTCCACTTT.

V and J are TRBV7-9 and TRBJ1-1; 7 bases map to TRBD1. This CDR3 is 19 amino acids long. The germline CDR1 and CDR2 sequences are SEHNR and FQNEAQ (reference sequence). J gave up 4 bases and V 7 bases, and 24 bases lay outside the gene matches. The CDR3 bases are TGTGCCAGCACCCCCCGGGGGGGAGGGGGCTTCATTTTGGGCACTGAAGCTTTCTTT. Translating it yields CASTPRGGGGFILGTEAFF.

The chain employs TRBV19 and TRBJ1-1, with a tentative D call TRBD1 (5 bases). The CDR3 is 12 amino acids. CDR1 and CDR2 (germline): LNHDA, SQIVND (reference sequence). Trimming removed 8 bases from V and 6 bases from J, with 13 bases in between. This chain's CDR3 is CASGQGGPEAFF. CDR3 coding DNA: TGTGCCAGTGGGCAGGGTGGGCCTGAAGCTTTCTTT.

A note on this clone: A read error may account for a junction end that differs from germline. The V gene is TRBV6-2 or TRBV6-3, the J gene TRBJ1-2; D perhaps matches TRBD1 (5 bases). This CDR3 is 12 amino acids long. The germline V gene encodes CDR1 MNHEY and CDR2 SVGEGT. CDR3: CASSYEGRPPHF. The CDR3 DNA is TGTGCCAGCAGTTACGAGGGGAGGCCTCCTCACTTC.

The chain joins TRBV18 to TRBJ2-3; perhaps TRBD2 as D (5 bases). Per the germline V gene, CDR1 is KGHSH and CDR2 is LQKENI. This CDR3 spans 11 amino acids. Trimming shortened V by 8 bases and J by 5 bases, and 8 bases separated the two germline ends. The CDR3: CASKREDTQYF. The CDR3 bases are TGTGCCAGCAAACGGGAAGATACGCAGTATTTT.

This clone was observed a single time. The V call is TRBV18, the J call TRBJ2-7; 7 positions match TRBD1. Per germline, CDR1 KGHSH and CDR2 LQKENI. The CDR3 loop spans 16 amino acids. The trim removed 1 base at V and 1 base at J, leaving 7 bases unmatched. The CDR3 DNA is TGTGCCAGCTCACCACGAGACAGGGTTGGGTCCTACGAGCAGTACTTC. This gives the protein CASSPRDRVGSYEQYF.